This section outlines one T cell receptor (beta chain) sequence together with its context. These data originate in a study of blood T cell repertoires in COVID-19. As originally analysed: Reference gene primer amplification yielded estimated nucleated cell counts. Clones were sequenced by immunoSEQ multiplex PCR, and TCRdb holds only the in-frame ones, with some missing. V and J calls and clone size are those listed in that table; D and trimming were worked out from the DNA. The sample has roughly 400,000 clones, about 87% seen once. V dropped 1 base and J dropped 7 bases, with 17 bases sitting between them. Germline CDR1 SEHNR, CDR2 FQNEAQ (reference sequence). The length of the CDR3 is 15 residues. Enrolled through a virtual design, the participants were between roughly 18 and 100 years of age and came from 24 US areas. Which cohort a participant joined came from the clinical history participants gave. Either two negative PCRs, clearance, or symptom resolution qualified Cohort 3 donors as recovered.

V gene TRBV7-9 combines with J gene TRBJ2-7, with D perhaps TRBD2 (6 bases). Source material: PBMCs or T cells enriched from blood (not recorded which). The clonotype was recovered from a woman between 50 and 59 years old who had recovered from COVID-19. The CDR3 spells CASSLGRGLSGEQYF. In nucleotides, the CDR3 is TGTGCCAGCAGCTTAGGGCGGGGATTGTCTGGGGAGCAGTACTTC.